This entry is about one T cell receptor beta chain. Its antigen is still unknown. The sample is drawn from a study of a mutant IDH1 vaccine in newly diagnosed glioma. The overall study: Following radiotherapy alone, or alongside temozolomide cycles, vaccination was started after an interval of 4-6 weeks.

General observations from the study: Seemingly, pseudoprogression had no relation to changes in the top peripheral T cell clonotypes.

Repertoires were generated with immunoSEQ multiplex PCR, while TCRdb's copy carries only in-frame clones and drops some. The data show over 35,000 clones, 81% seen once. The CDR3 extends over 12 amino acids. Trimming cost V 1 base and J 3 bases, with 1 base left between them. The germline V gene has CDR1 ENHRY and CDR2 SYGVKD. Time point: week 23, last vaccination. The vaccine gave 300 ug of a 20-mer mutant IDH1 peptide subcutaneously per dose. This chain joins TRBV10-3 and TRBJ1-3; D gene ambiguous. This receptor was taken from a man aged 35 to 55 with glioma. The sample consisted of PBMCs, taken from a glioma patient whose treatment included an IDH1 peptide vaccine. The CDR3 is CAISEFGNTIYF. The CDR3 nucleotides read TGTGCCATCAGTGAGTTTGGAAACACCATATATTTT.